This paragraph reports one TCR beta chain. This receptor's antigen is unknown. Base quality data are lacking; no much larger clone is found one base away. The data were obtained in a study of regulatory T cells in long-lasting Graves disease (dated by TCRdb to about 2021). The study in broad terms: In the newly diagnosed Graves' disease group, patients had been taking antithyroid drugs for less than 3 months. Persistent Graves' disease patients were compared with newly diagnosed Graves' disease patients by peripheral blood TCR sequencing and RNA sequencing. TCR sequencing covered some 13 persistent and 20 or so newly diagnosed Graves' disease patients, 33 samples in total. The study was conducted in China and was registered as a clinical trial. Results the study describes overall, beyond this receptor: As a limitation, the authors acknowledged that the small sample size may reduce accuracy. Sequencing and analysis were limited to the TCR beta chain. Preferential use of TRBV28, TRBJ1-2 and TRBJ2-5 was observed in persistent disease, whereas TRBV20-1 and TRBJ2-1 were favored in newly diagnosed disease. Because the primary lesion, thyroid tissue, could not be accessed, the study looked at peripheral blood alone. Lower TCR Shannon entropy and fewer highly expanded clones were observed in persistent Graves' disease patients than in newly diagnosed patients, which suggested clonal expansion. Patients with persistent disease shared more public clonotypes (about 2,900) than newly diagnosed patients did (about 1,000).

Library creation used multiplex PCR. The sample was run on an Illumina HiSeq 4000. TCR beta libraries were built with iRepertoire HTBI primers and Arm-PCR amplification of CDR3 regions. Before sequencing, the PCR products underwent gel purification. Per the source publication's procedure: Across samples, 60 to 75 TRBV and roughly 15 TRBJ segments were identified and used for gene usage analysis of CDR3 amino acid clonotypes. Filtered high-quality paired reads were merged into contigs using COPE and FqMerger. Contigs were aligned with BLAST to IMGT TRBV, TRBD and TRBJ reference genes, and CDR3 was defined per IMGT. Highly expanded clones were defined as clonotypes with a frequency above 0.1%. Shannon entropy was used to measure repertoire diversity, and the Gini coefficient was used to measure V-J evenness. Clonotypes shared by more than one individual were considered public. TCRdb reprocessing: public reads trimmed at Q25 with fastp, clones called with MiXCR, in-frame beta chains kept. CDR3 protein sequences are deduplicated, and each keeps its most common genes and DNA. TCRdb's processing, not the study's, gives the V and J calls here. In all, the sample holds under 450,000 distinct CDR3 sequences, and approximately 12% of those were seen once. Of the sample, approximately 20% is held by the ten largest clones.

The time point tag for this specimen amounts to: newly diagnosed GD, antithyroid drugs for less than 3 months. RNA was extracted from PBMCs in TRIzol for both TCR sequencing and RNA sequencing. Graves' disease was diagnosed according to American Thyroid Association guidelines. Patients were recruited from an endocrinology department in Xi'an, China. Each patient gave 9 to 10 milliliters of peripheral blood, collected in an EDTA anticoagulant tube. Ficoll Paque Plus density gradient separation was used to isolate PBMCs, and no additional T cell sorting was done. An Agilent 2100 Bioanalyzer and agarose gel were used to assess RNA quality, and a NanoDrop 2000 was used to measure RNA concentration. Based on the germline V gene, the CDR1 and CDR2 sequences are LGHNT and FRNRAP. The CDR3 measures 11 amino acids from cysteine to phenylalanine. Here the CDR3 DNA is all that survives: 33 bases in frame from base 1. Trimming costs V 7 bases and J 6 bases, and their ends lie 6 bases apart.

The sample was also linked to a second study, of T cells in Graves' hyperthyroidism and ophthalmopathy. Per that second paper: A patient counted as having stable Graves' hyperthyroidism if no progression to ophthalmopathy occurred over 18 months of follow-up. Hyperthyroidism patients were newly diagnosed, with disease duration under 2 months, and aged 18 to 65 years. Any patient with an uncontrolled infection, another autoimmune disease, pregnancy or lactation was excluded. Diagnoses were established on the basis of clinical symptoms, serum thyroxine and TRAb, thyroid ultrasound, and orbital computed tomography. The first round of RT-PCR for the TCR CDR3 was performed with the HTBI primer set and the Qiagen OneStep RT-PCR kit. Blood samples also contained most of the expanded thyroid clonotypes (frequency above 0.001), which suggests that blood repertoires may reflect thyroid immune responses. A 13 V-J signature model separated ophthalmopathy from stable hyperthyroidism, with around 91% sensitivity and roughly 84% specificity in cross-validation and 80%/75% in testing. In validation, the model predicted progression to ophthalmopathy a median of approximately 6.6 months before onset, with about 70% sensitivity and nearly 75% specificity. To identify TCR V-J signatures that set the groups apart, the researchers used a discovery cohort of 100 patients, made up of 40 to 45 with Graves' ophthalmopathy and 57 with stable Graves' hyperthyroidism. Whether ophthalmopathy could be predicted prospectively was tested in an independent validation cohort made up of under 20 hyperthyroidism patients plus 17 patients who later progressed to ophthalmopathy. For training and testing, the 100 or so patients in the discovery cohort were randomly divided in a 7:3 ratio. Thyroid tissue and blood T-cell repertoires from several Graves' hyperthyroidism patients were also compared in the study. Following sampling, methimazole starting at 30 mg daily was given to hyperthyroidism patients, and high-dose intravenous methylprednisolone was given to ophthalmopathy patients. Libraries were constructed in a second round of multiplex PCR, after which size selection and purification were performed. Sequencing of the libraries was done on an Illumina HiSeq2000 using paired-end 100 bp reads. SOAPnuke was used to process the raw data, with reads discarded if the reads contained adapters or uncalled bases, had a mean Phred below 15, or lacked an exact constant-primer or identifier match. High-quality paired reads were merged using COPE v1.2.5, and each unique nucleotide sequence was defined as a clonotype. MiTCR v1.1 was used to align clonotypes to the IMGT TRBV, TRBD and TRBJ reference segments. Only V-J combinations with frequency above 0.0001, covering roughly 99% of repertoires, were analysed. A TCS score was defined as the ratio of F50 (clonal expansion) to E x V (chaos), with BLOSUM62-based TCRdist applied between CDR3 peptides within each V-J. Welch's t-statistics and random forest reduced 500 to 550 V-J features to 10 to 15, which were used in a naive Bayes classifier (R e1071). Sample size was not statistically predetermined, and blinding of investigators to group allocation was not performed. According to the paper, TCR Vbeta CDR3 sequencing was carried out on some 140 peripheral blood samples, which came from approximately 43 ophthalmopathy, approximately 72 hyperthyroidism and around 17 progressor patients.

The chain was built from TRBV12-5 and TRBJ2-2, with TRBD1 perhaps the D gene, on 5 matching bases. The TCR originated in a woman aged 18-29 years with Graves disease. Donor details come from another sample of the same person, matched by shared clones. The material was peripheral blood mononuclear cells (PBMCs), obtained at new diagnosis, from a patient treated with antithyroid drugs. The CDR3 protein: CASEGSGELFF. At the DNA level, the sequence is TGTGCTAGTGAGGGGTCCGGGGAGCTGTTTTTT.